This T cell receptor beta chain was retrieved from a study of PD-1 blockade in mismatch repair-deficient tumors. Study context: Patients had 12 mismatch repair-deficient cancer types and were previously treated and progressing. Whole-study results and caveats: Tumor-resident clones, often absent from pretreatment blood, expanded after pembrolizumab and then contracted.

As regards this clone: What it recognizes is unknown.

Between the trimmed V and J ends, which lost 4 bases and 2 bases, there was a span of 15 bases. CDR3 length: 15 residues. Germline CDR1 is SGHNT and CDR2 is YYREEE (reference sequence). TCR sequencing covered a few patients who responded to pembrolizumab. Repertoires were generated with immunoSEQ multiplex PCR, while TCRdb's copy carries only in-frame clones and drops some. Here the sample spans about 34,000 clones, around 80% being singletons. V usage is TRBV5-4 and J usage is TRBJ1-2; a weak D match, TRBD1 (6 bases). This sequence originates from an adult with mismatch repair-deficient cancer. Specimen: PBMCs, collected less than 7 weeks after starting pembrolizumab. CDR3 sequence reads: CASSPQGRANYGYTF. Written as DNA, the CDR3 is TGTGCCAGCAGCCCCCAGGGGCGGGCGAACTATGGCTACACCTTC.